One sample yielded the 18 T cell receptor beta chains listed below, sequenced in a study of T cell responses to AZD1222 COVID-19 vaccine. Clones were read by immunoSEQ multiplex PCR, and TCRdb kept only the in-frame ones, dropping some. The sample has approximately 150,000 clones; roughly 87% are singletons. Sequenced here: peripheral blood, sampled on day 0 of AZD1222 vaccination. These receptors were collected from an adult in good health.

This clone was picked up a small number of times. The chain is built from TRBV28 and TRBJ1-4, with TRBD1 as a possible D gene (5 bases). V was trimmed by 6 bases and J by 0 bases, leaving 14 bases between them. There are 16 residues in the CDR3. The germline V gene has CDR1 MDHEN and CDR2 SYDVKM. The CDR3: CASSKSGAATNEKLFF. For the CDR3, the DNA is TGTGCCAGCAGCAAATCCGGGGCTGCAACTAATGAAAAACTGTTTTTT.

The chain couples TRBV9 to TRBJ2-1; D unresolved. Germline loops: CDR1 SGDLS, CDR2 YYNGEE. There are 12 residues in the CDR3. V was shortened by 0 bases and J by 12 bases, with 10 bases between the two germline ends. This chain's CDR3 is CASSVVGSRQFF. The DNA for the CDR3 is TGTGCCAGCAGCGTAGTAGGATCTCGGCAGTTCTTC. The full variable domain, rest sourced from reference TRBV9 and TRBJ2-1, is DSGVTQTPKHLITATGQRVTLRCSPRSGDLSVYWYQQSLDQGLQFLIQYYNGEERAKGNILERFSAQQFPDLHSELNLSSLELGDSALYFCASSVVGSRQFFGPGTRLTVL.

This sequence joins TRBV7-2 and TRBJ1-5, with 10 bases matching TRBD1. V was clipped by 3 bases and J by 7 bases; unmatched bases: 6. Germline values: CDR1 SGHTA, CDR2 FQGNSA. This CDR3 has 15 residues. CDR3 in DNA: TGTGCCAGCAGCTTGACAGGGGGCGCATACCAGCCCCAGCATTTT. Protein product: CASSLTGGAYQPQHF.

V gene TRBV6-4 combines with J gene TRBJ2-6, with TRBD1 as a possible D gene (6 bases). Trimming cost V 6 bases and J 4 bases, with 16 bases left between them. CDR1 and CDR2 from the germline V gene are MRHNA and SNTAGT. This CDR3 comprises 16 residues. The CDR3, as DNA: TGTGCCAGCAGCCGAGAACAGGGTTCCGGGGCCAACGTCCTGACTTTC. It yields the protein CASSREQGSGANVLTF.

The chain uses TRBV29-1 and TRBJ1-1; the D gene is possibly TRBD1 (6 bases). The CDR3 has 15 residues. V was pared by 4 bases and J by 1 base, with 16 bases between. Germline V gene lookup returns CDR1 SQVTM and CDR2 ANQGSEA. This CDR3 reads CSVVMWGQPNTEAFF. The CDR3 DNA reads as TGCAGCGTTGTGATGTGGGGACAACCGAACACTGAAGCTTTCTTT.

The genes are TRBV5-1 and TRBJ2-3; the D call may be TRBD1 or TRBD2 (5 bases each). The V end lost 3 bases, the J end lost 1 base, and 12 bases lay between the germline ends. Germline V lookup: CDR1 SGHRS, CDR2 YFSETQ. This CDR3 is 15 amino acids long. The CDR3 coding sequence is TGCGCCAGCAGCTGGGGGTATAGCGGCACAGATACGCAGTATTTT. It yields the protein CASSWGYSGTDTQYF. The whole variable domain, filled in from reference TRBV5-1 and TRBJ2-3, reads KAGVTQTPRYLIKTRGQQVTLSCSPISGHRSVSWYQQTPGQGLQFLFEYFSETQRNKGNFPGRFSGRQFSNSRSEMNVSTLELGDSALYLCASSWGYSGTDTQYFGPGTRLTVL.

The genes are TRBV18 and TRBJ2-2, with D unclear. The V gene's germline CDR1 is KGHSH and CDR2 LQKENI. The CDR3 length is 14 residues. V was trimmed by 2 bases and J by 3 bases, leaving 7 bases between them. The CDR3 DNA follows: TGTGCCAGCTCACCAATGGAGTACACCGGGGAGCTGTTTTTT. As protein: CASSPMEYTGELFF.

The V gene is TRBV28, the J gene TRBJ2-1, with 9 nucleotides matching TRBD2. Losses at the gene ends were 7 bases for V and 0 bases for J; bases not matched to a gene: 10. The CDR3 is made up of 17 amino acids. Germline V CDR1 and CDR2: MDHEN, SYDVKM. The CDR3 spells CASTPWGSGSSYNEQFF. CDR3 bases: TGTGCCAGCACCCCCTGGGGTAGCGGGAGCTCCTACAATGAGCAGTTCTTC.

CDR3 sequence (DNA): TGTGCCAGCAGCCGCGGAGGAACTTTCTACGAGCAGTACTTC. This codes for CASSRGGTFYEQYF. This chain uses TRBV14 with TRBJ2-7, with D possibly matching TRBD2 (5 bases). The germline CDR1 and CDR2 sequences are SGHDN and FVKESK. The CDR3 runs 14 residues. Trimming stripped 4 bases from V and 3 bases from J, with 13 bases between.

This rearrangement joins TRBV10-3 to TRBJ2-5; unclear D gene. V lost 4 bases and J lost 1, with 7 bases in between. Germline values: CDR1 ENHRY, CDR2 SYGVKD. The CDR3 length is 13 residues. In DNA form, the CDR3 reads TGTGCCATCAGTGGGACGAGCCAAGAGACCCAGTACTTC. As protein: CAISGTSQETQYF.

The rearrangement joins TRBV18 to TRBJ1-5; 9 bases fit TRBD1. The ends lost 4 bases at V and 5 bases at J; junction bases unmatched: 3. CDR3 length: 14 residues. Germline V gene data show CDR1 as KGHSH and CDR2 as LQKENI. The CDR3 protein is CASSQGQGDQPQHF. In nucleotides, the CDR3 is TGTGCCAGCTCACAGGGACAGGGCGATCAGCCCCAGCATTTT.

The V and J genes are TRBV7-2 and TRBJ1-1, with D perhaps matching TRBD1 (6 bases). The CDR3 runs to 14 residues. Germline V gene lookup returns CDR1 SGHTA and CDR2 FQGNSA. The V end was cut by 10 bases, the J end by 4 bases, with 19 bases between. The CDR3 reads CATHGWGALTEAFF. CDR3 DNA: TGTGCCACGCACGGGTGGGGGGCGCTCACTGAAGCTTTCTTT.

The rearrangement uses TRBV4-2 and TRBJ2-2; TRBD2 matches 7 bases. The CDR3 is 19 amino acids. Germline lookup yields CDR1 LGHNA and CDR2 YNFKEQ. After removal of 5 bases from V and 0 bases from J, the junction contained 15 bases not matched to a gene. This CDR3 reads CASSRRGLAETPNTGELFF. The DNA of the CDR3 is TGTGCCAGCAGCAGAAGGGGTCTAGCGGAGACCCCGAACACCGGGGAGCTGTTTTTT.

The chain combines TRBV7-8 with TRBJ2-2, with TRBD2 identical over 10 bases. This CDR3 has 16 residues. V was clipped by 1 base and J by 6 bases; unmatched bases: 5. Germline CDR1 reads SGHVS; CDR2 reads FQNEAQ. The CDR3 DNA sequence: TGTGCCAGCAGCTTAGTCGGACTAGCGGTCTCCGGGGAGCTGTTTTTT. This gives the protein CASSLVGLAVSGELFF.

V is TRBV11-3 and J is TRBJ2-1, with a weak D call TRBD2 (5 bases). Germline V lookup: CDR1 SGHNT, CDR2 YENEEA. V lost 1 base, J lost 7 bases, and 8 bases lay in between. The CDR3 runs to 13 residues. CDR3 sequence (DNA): TGTGCCAGCAGCTTAGGAGGGTGGAATGAGCAGTTCTTC. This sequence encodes CASSLGGWNEQFF.

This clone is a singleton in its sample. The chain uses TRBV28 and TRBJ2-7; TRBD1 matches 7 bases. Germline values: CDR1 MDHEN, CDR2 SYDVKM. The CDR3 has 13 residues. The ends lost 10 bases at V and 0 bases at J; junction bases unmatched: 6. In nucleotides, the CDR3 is TGTGCCACTCGGGACAGCCGCTCCTACGAGCAGTACTTC. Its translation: CATRDSRSYEQYF.

The DNA for the CDR3 is TGTGCCAGCAGCTTAACTCCCGGGACGGTGGGGACTAACTATGGCTACACCTTC. It encodes CASSLTPGTVGTNYGYTF. The chain links TRBV7-3 to TRBJ1-2; a weak D match, TRBD1 (5 bases). Trimming took 0 bases from V and 0 from J, leaving 17 bases between them. This CDR3 is built from 18 residues. The germline V gene encodes CDR1 SGHTA and CDR2 FQGTGA. The complete variable domain, with remaining parts taken from reference TRBV7-3 and TRBJ1-2, reads GAGVSQTPSNKVTEKGKYVELRCDPISGHTALYWYRQSLGQGPEFLIYFQGTGAADDSGLPNDRFFAVRPEGSVSTLKIQRTERGDSAVYLCASSLTPGTVGTNYGYTFGSGTRLTVV.

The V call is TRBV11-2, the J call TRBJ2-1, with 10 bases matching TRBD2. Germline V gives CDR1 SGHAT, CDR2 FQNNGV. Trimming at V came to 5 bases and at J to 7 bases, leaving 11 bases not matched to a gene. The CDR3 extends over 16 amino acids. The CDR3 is CASSRGLLAGGNEQFF. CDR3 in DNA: TGTGCCAGCAGCAGAGGGTTGTTAGCGGGAGGAAATGAGCAGTTCTTC.